Listed here are 24 T cell receptor beta chains from one sample, sequenced in a study of beta chain features in type 1 diabetes. Study findings and constraints: People with Type 1 diabetes carried modestly yet significantly shorter TCRB CDR3s in all four CD4+ subsets.

The entirety of the isolated RNA underwent reverse transcription, so expressed TCRB transcripts were sequenced. Libraries were prepared by immunoSEQ multiplex PCR; TCRdb keeps only in-frame clonotypes and omits some of them. The repertoire holds 95,000 to 150,000 clones, with about a sixth as singletons. The antigens these receptors bind are not known. The sequenced sample was central memory CD4+ T cells from blood. These receptors were taken from a man aged 30 to 45 with type 1 diabetes.

V is TRBV9 and J is TRBJ1-5; 8 nucleotides match TRBD1. CDR3 length: 15 amino acids. From germline, CDR1 is SGDLS and CDR2 YYNGEE. V shed 4 bases, J shed 5 bases, and the junction held 8 bases outside the gene matches. CDR3 amino acids: CASSLRGQADQPQHF. The CDR3 nucleotides read TGTGCCAGCAGCCTCCGGGGACAGGCAGATCAGCCCCAGCATTTT.

This clone was picked up a small number of times. The genes are TRBV28 and TRBJ2-3; D possibly corresponds to TRBD1 (6 bases). CDR1 MDHEN and CDR2 SYDVKM come from the germline V gene. This CDR3 comprises 17 residues. V lost 5 bases to trimming and J lost 6 bases, with 24 bases between them. CDR3 DNA sequence: TGTGCCAGCAGTAACCCATTGGCAGGGGCTCAAGCGGATACGCAGTATTTT. Protein product: CASSNPLAGAQADTQYF.

The chain is built from TRBV15 and TRBJ1-3; TRBD1 might be the D (6 bases). The CDR3 sequence is 15 residues long. Per the germline V gene, CDR1 is LNHNV and CDR2 is YYDKDF (reference sequence). Trimming removed 2 bases from V and 0 bases from J, with 8 bases in between. The CDR3 DNA reads TGTGCCACCAGCAGAAGGGACAACTCTGGAAACACCATATATTTT. Its translation: CATSRRDNSGNTIYF.

This rearrangement joins TRBV9 to TRBJ1-2; 9 bases line up with TRBD1. V trimming: 3 bases; J trimming: 3 bases; junction bases outside the gene matches: 9. The germline V gene has CDR1 SGDLS and CDR2 YYNGEE. This CDR3 is 16 amino acids long. The CDR3 spells CASSGGGQGSHYGYTF. The CDR3 DNA sequence: TGTGCCAGCAGCGGAGGGGGACAGGGCTCGCACTATGGCTACACCTTC.

This clone was found once. The chain employs TRBV11-3 and TRBJ2-1, with a weak D call TRBD2 (7 bases). Between the trimmed V and J ends, which lost 7 bases and 4 bases, there was a span of 14 bases. Germline CDR1 SGHNT, CDR2 YENEEA. This CDR3 contains 14 residues. The CDR3 DNA reads as TGTGCCAGCACGCAAGGGGGGGCTTACAATGAGCAGTTCTTC. This encodes CASTQGGAYNEQFF.

The rearrangement links TRBV29-1 to TRBJ1-2; D is unresolved. The CDR3 loop spans 13 amino acids. V shed 3 bases and J shed 0 bases, with 8 bases lying between them. Germline CDR1 is SQVTM and CDR2 is ANQGSEA. CDR3 residues: CSVDGIANYGYTF. The DNA of the CDR3 is TGCAGCGTTGACGGAATTGCTAACTATGGCTACACCTTC.

The chain uses TRBV4-2 and TRBJ2-7; TRBD1 aligns across 8 bases. Per the germline V gene, CDR1 is LGHNA and CDR2 is YNFKEQ. This CDR3 is 17 amino acids long. V lost 3 bases and J lost 7; bases outside the gene matches: 17. The CDR3 region is CASSHPAGTGTPGEQYF. The CDR3 DNA follows: TGTGCCAGCAGCCACCCAGCCGGGACAGGTACACCCGGGGAGCAGTACTTC.

This clone has only a few counts. CDR3 sequence reads: CASSPGQGTYEQYF. The DNA of the CDR3 is TGTGCCAGCAGCCCAGGACAGGGAACCTACGAGCAGTACTTC. The chain couples TRBV7-2 to TRBJ2-7; 8 bases map to TRBD1. The V gene's germline CDR1 is SGHTA and CDR2 FQGNSA. The trim removed 5 bases at V and 2 bases at J, leaving 5 bases unmatched. The CDR3 has 14 amino acids. The whole variable domain, filled in from reference TRBV7-2 and TRBJ2-7, reads GAGVSQSPSNKVTEKGKDVELRCDPISGHTALYWYRQSLGQGLEFLIYFQGNSAPDKSGLPSDRFSAERTGGSVSTLTIQRTQQEDSAVYLCASSPGQGTYEQYFGPGTRLTVT.

V and J are TRBV6-6 and TRBJ2-3, with D perhaps TRBD2 (6 bases). The V end lost 2 bases, the J end lost 1 base, and 13 bases lay between the germline ends. This CDR3 has 16 residues. The germline CDR1 and CDR2 sequences are MNHNY and SVGAGI (reference sequence). As DNA, the CDR3 is TGTGCCAGCAGTTACGGCCTCGGAGGGGGCACAGATACGCAGTATTTT. Its protein is CASSYGLGGGTDTQYF.

Only a few counts were recorded for this clone. The chain recombines TRBV6-4 with TRBJ2-1; 7 bases fit TRBD1. The CDR3 contains 15 residues. J lost 9 bases, V lost 2 bases, and 10 bases had no gene match. CDR1 is MRHNA, CDR2 SNTAGT, per germline. The CDR3 region has the DNA TGTGCCAGCAGTGACCCGGGACAGACCCGGGCTGAGCAGTTCTTC. This encodes CASSDPGQTRAEQFF.

This clone was seen more than once but under ten times. The rearrangement links TRBV4-3 to TRBJ2-7; 7 bases match TRBD1. The CDR3 spans 14 residues. The ends lost 2 bases at V and 5 bases at J; junction bases unmatched: 6. The germline CDR1 and CDR2 sequences are LGHNA and YSLEER. The CDR3 here is CASSQSHRGHEQYF. CDR3 DNA sequence: TGCGCCAGCAGCCAATCCCACAGGGGCCACGAGCAGTACTTC.

V and J are TRBV2 and TRBJ2-5; D is ambiguous. Deletions cut 0 bases from V and 3 bases from J, with 8 bases between. Germline CDR1 and CDR2: SNHLY and FYNNEI. The CDR3 runs to 14 residues. The CDR3 sequence: CASSEANREETQYF. For the CDR3, the DNA is TGTGCCAGCAGTGAAGCAAATAGGGAAGAGACCCAGTACTTC.

This clone has more than one count but fewer than ten. The chain recombines TRBV2 with TRBJ2-1, with 11 nucleotides matching TRBD2. The CDR3 loop spans 15 amino acids. V lost 7 bases to trimming and J lost 5 bases; unmatched junction nucleotides: 7. Germline loops: CDR1 SNHLY, CDR2 FYNNEI. CDR3 DNA: TGTGCCAGCACCCACCCGGGACTAGCGGACAATGAGCAGTTCTTC. Translating it yields CASTHPGLADNEQFF.

The sample holds a few counts of this clone. This rearrangement joins TRBV5-1 to TRBJ1-1, with D possibly matching TRBD1 (6 bases). The germline gives CDR1 SGHRS, CDR2 YFSETQ. Deletions cut 4 bases from V and 1 base from J, with 11 bases between. The CDR3 is made up of 14 amino acids. For the CDR3, the DNA is TGCGCCAGCAGCCAGGACAGAGCGAACACTGAAGCTTTCTTT. Its translation: CASSQDRANTEAFF.

Many counts were recorded for this clone. The chain employs TRBV7-9 and TRBJ2-7, with 9 bases lining up with TRBD2. Germline-derived CDR1 and CDR2 are SEHNR and FQNEAQ (reference sequence). V trimming: 3 bases; J trimming: 5 bases; junction bases outside the gene matches: 17. This CDR3 region has 18 residues. CDR3 sequence (DNA): TGTGCCAGCAGCTTTCCCTGGAGGCTAGCGGGGCCCCGGGACGAGCAGTACTTC. Its translation: CASSFPWRLAGPRDEQYF.

This clone appeared many times. This chain joins TRBV7-9 and TRBJ2-1; 8 bases agree with TRBD2. The germline V gene encodes CDR1 SEHNR and CDR2 FQNEAQ (reference sequence). J lost 3 bases, V lost 6 bases, and 13 bases had no gene match. The CDR3 loop spans 17 amino acids. The CDR3 region is CASSPRKSGSLYNEQFF. CDR3 DNA sequence: TGTGCCAGCAGTCCAAGGAAGAGCGGGAGTCTCTACAATGAGCAGTTCTTC.

The V gene is TRBV7-2, the J gene TRBJ2-7, with D hard to call. The CDR3 totals 13 residues. Germline assignment: CDR1 SGHTA and CDR2 FQGNSA. Trimming pared 5 bases from V and 1 base from J, leaving 9 bases between. CDR3 sequence (DNA): TGTGCCAGCAGCGTATCCGTATCCTACGAGCAGTACTTC. It encodes CASSVSVSYEQYF.

This clone was observed a handful of times. The rearrangement uses TRBV28 and TRBJ2-7; weak D call: TRBD2 (6 bases). The V end was cut by 6 bases, the J end by 3 bases, with 18 bases between. CDR3 length equals 15 residues. CDR1 is MDHEN, CDR2 SYDVKM, per germline. The CDR3 is CASSHPGVSGYEQYF. DNA of the CDR3: TGTGCCAGCAGCCATCCTGGGGTTAGCGGCTACGAGCAGTACTTC.

This sequence joins TRBV7-6 and TRBJ2-1; the D gene could be TRBD1 or TRBD2 (6 bases each). From germline, CDR1 is SGHVS and CDR2 FNYEAQ. Trimming stripped 0 bases from V and 4 bases from J, with 10 bases between. The CDR3 contains 15 residues. The CDR3 region has the DNA TGTGCCAGCAGCTTAGCGGGGGGCCAGTACAATGAGCAGTTCTTC. Translating gives CASSLAGGQYNEQFF.

This clone was detected a few times. This chain uses TRBV4-3 with TRBJ2-4; TRBD2 aligns across 8 bases. Per the germline V gene, CDR1 is LGHNA and CDR2 is YSLEER. This CDR3 has 17 amino acids. V shed 0 bases and J 0 bases; nucleotides not matched to a gene: 4. The CDR3 sequence: CASSQDLSGRAKNIQYF. CDR3 DNA sequence: TGCGCCAGCAGCCAAGATCTGAGCGGGAGAGCCAAAAACATTCAGTACTTC.

This clone was observed a few times. CDR3 loop: CSEIGPNYGYTF. CDR3 DNA: TGCAGCGAAATCGGGCCTAACTATGGCTACACCTTC. The chain has TRBV29-1 and TRBJ1-2; D gene ambiguous. The CDR3 covers 12 residues. Trimming removed 7 bases at V and 0 bases at J, with 9 bases between. Germline V gene data show CDR1 as SQVTM and CDR2 as ANQGSEA.

This clone appeared a few times. J is TRBJ2-1 and V is TRBV7-2; the D gene is possibly TRBD2 (6 bases). Germline loops: CDR1 SGHTA, CDR2 FQGNSA. The CDR3 covers 14 residues. V dropped 7 bases and J dropped 8 bases, with 18 bases sitting between them. CDR3: CASTIQTGDYEQFF. CDR3 sequence (DNA): TGTGCCAGCACTATACAAACGGGGGATTATGAGCAGTTCTTC.

This clone has just a few counts. The sample carries other DNA sequences with the same CDR3. The CDR3 DNA sequence: TGTGCCAGCAGCAGGACAGGAAAGGCGGGGGCCAACGTCCTGACTTTC. Protein sequence: CASSRTGKAGANVLTF. The chain carries TRBV6-8 and TRBJ2-6, with 7 nucleotides matching TRBD1. V lost 6 bases and J lost 4; bases outside the gene matches: 9. The CDR3 consists of 16 residues. Germline V lookup: CDR1 MNHGY, CDR2 SAAAGT.

This clone appeared a few times. V gene TRBV7-2 combines with J gene TRBJ1-2, with 7 positions matching TRBD1. V dropped 4 bases and J dropped 5; count of bases not matched to a gene: 10. CDR1 and CDR2 from the germline V gene are SGHTA and FQGNSA. The CDR3 is 15 amino acids. The CDR3 here is CASSSPGQPLYGYTF. CDR3 nucleotides: TGTGCCAGCAGCTCCCCGGGACAGCCCTTATATGGCTACACCTTC. Full variable domain (missing parts from reference TRBV7-2 and TRBJ1-2): GAGVSQSPSNKVTEKGKDVELRCDPISGHTALYWYRQSLGQGLEFLIYFQGNSAPDKSGLPSDRFSAERTGGSVSTLTIQRTQQEDSAVYLCASSSPGQPLYGYTFGSGTRLTVV.